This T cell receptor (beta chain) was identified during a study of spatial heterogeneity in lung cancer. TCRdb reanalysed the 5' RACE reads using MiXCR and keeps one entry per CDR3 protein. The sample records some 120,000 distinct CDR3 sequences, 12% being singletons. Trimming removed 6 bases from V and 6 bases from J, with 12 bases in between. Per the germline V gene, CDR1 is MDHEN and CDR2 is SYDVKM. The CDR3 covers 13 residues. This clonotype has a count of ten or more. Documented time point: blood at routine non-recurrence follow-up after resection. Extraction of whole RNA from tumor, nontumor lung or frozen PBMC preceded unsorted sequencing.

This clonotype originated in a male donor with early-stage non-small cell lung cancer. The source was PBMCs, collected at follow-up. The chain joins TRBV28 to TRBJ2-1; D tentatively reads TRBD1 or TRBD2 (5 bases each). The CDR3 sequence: CASRLGRANEQFF. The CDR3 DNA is TGTGCCAGCAGACTGGGACGGGCCAATGAGCAGTTCTTC.